Shown below are 14 T cell receptor beta chains from a single sample sequenced in a study of blood T cell repertoires in COVID-19. Only in-frame clones appear in the TCRdb table, and some are missing; sequencing was by immunoSEQ multiplex PCR. The table records some 150,000 clones, over 75% of them present only once. The sample was peripheral blood. Receptors originate from a man between 60 and 70 years old who had recovered from COVID-19.

The table lists this clone with a few counts. V gene TRBV7-2 combines with J gene TRBJ1-2, with D possibly matching TRBD1 (6 bases). This CDR3 has 14 residues. The V end was cut by 6 bases, the J end by 8 bases, with 19 bases between. CDR1 and CDR2 (germline): SGHTA, FQGNSA. DNA for the CDR3: TGTGCCAGCAGTACCCACAGGGAATCCCTCGGCTACACCTTC. It codes for CASSTHRESLGYTF. The variable domain in full, completed from reference TRBV7-2 and TRBJ1-2, reads GAGVSQSPSNKVTEKGKDVELRCDPISGHTALYWYRQSLGQGLEFLIYFQGNSAPDKSGLPSDRFSAERTGGSVSTLTIQRTQQEDSAVYLCASSTHRESLGYTFGSGTRLTVV.

This chain links TRBV18 with TRBJ2-2, with 10 nucleotides matching TRBD2. V lost 3 bases and J lost 2; bases outside the gene matches: 3. CDR1 is KGHSH and CDR2 is LQKENI in the germline V gene. This CDR3 has 16 residues. As DNA, the CDR3 is TGTGCCAGCTCACCCAGCGGGGGGGCCAACACCGGGGAGCTGTTTTTT. Protein sequence: CASSPSGGANTGELFF.

The rearrangement joins TRBV7-9 to TRBJ2-5, with TRBD2 as a possible D gene (7 bases). This CDR3 is 14 amino acids long. Germline values: CDR1 SEHNR, CDR2 FQNEAQ (reference sequence). V was pared by 5 bases and J by 4 bases, with 14 bases between. This CDR3 reads CASSPSGGRETQYF. The CDR3 nucleotides read TGTGCCAGCAGCCCCTCGGGGGGCCGAGAGACCCAGTACTTC. Drawing the rest from reference TRBV7-9 and TRBJ2-5, the complete variable domain is DTGVSQNPRHKITKRGQNVTFRCDPISEHNRLYWYRQTLGQGPEFLTYFQNEAQLEKSRLLSDRFSAERPKGSFSTLEIQRTEQGDSAMYLCASSPSGGRETQYFGPGTRLLVL.

This clone was detected only once. This rearrangement joins TRBV5-5 to TRBJ1-4; D may be TRBD1 (6 bases). Between the trimmed V and J ends, which lost 6 bases and 4 bases, there was a span of 19 bases. This CDR3 comprises 16 residues. Germline values: CDR1 SGHKS, CDR2 YYEKEE (reference sequence). The CDR3 nucleotides read TGTGCCAGCAACGAAGAACAGGGATCCTATAATGAAAAACTGTTTTTT. This translates into CASNEEQGSYNEKLFF.

The V call is TRBV5-8, the J call TRBJ2-7; a weak D match, TRBD2 (6 bases). Deletions cut 4 bases from V and 7 bases from J, with 18 bases between. This CDR3 contains 14 residues. The germline V gene has CDR1 SGHTS and CDR2 YDEGEE. In DNA form, the CDR3 reads TGTGCCAGCAGCCGCGGACGGGTGACTAGGGAGCAGTACTTC. Amino acid sequence: CASSRGRVTREQYF.

V is TRBV4-2 and J is TRBJ2-2; 8 nucleotides agree with TRBD2. The germline gives CDR1 LGHNA, CDR2 YNFKEQ. V trimming: 0 bases; J trimming: 8 bases; junction bases outside the gene matches: 5. The CDR3 covers 15 residues. CDR3 sequence reads: CASSQDAGGPGELFF. DNA of the CDR3: TGTGCCAGCAGCCAAGATGCGGGGGGCCCTGGGGAGCTGTTTTTT.

The chain recombines TRBV19 with TRBJ1-4; TRBD1 matches at 9 bases. CDR1 and CDR2 from the germline V gene are LNHDA and SQIVND (reference sequence). The CDR3 runs to 17 residues. J lost 2 bases, V lost 3 bases, and 7 bases had no gene match. DNA of the CDR3: TGTGCCAGTAGTATGGGACAGGGTCGTGCGACTAATGAAAAACTGTTTTTT. This gives the protein CASSMGQGRATNEKLFF.

The V gene is TRBV6-2 or TRBV6-3, the J gene TRBJ2-1, with TRBD2 matching 15 bases. The CDR3 contains 16 residues. J was trimmed by 7 bases and V by 4 bases; bases with no gene match: 5. CDR1 MNHEY and CDR2 SVGEGT come from the germline V gene. The CDR3 DNA follows: TGTGCCAGCAGTTCCGGACTAGCGGGGGGGCAAAATGAGCAGTTCTTC. It encodes CASSSGLAGGQNEQFF.

The CDR3 region is CASSSGGSGGGYNEQFF. The DNA for the CDR3 is TGCGCCAGCAGTTCTGGCGGTAGCGGGGGAGGCTACAATGAGCAGTTCTTC. This chain uses TRBV5-1 with TRBJ2-1; 9 nucleotides line up with TRBD2. J was trimmed by 3 bases and V by 5 bases; bases with no gene match: 12. Germline V lookup: CDR1 SGHRS, CDR2 YFSETQ. The length of the CDR3 is 17 residues.

This chain connects TRBV4-1 to TRBJ2-5; 15 positions agree with TRBD2. The CDR3 consists of 17 residues. V shed 1 base, J shed 4 bases, and the junction held 4 bases outside the gene matches. The germline V gene has CDR1 MGHRA and CDR2 YSYEKL. CDR3 DNA sequence: TGCGCCAGCAGCCAAGGGGGACTAGCGGGGGGATCAGAGACCCAGTACTTC. Translating it yields CASSQGGLAGGSETQYF.

A single count supports this clone. The rearrangement links TRBV5-1 to TRBJ2-5; D is perhaps TRBD1 (6 bases). The CDR3 sequence is 14 residues long. V lost 0 bases to trimming and J lost 2 bases, with 8 bases between them. Per germline, CDR1 SGHRS and CDR2 YFSETQ. The CDR3 protein is CASSLVGQQETQYF. Here the CDR3 DNA reads TGCGCCAGCAGCTTGGTAGGACAGCAAGAGACCCAGTACTTC.

The V gene is TRBV18, the J gene TRBJ1-5; D might be TRBD1 (6 bases). The V end was cut by 3 bases, the J end by 5 bases, with 14 bases between. CDR1 KGHSH and CDR2 LQKENI come from the germline V gene. CDR3 length: 15 residues. The CDR3 here is CASSPWTAADQPQHF. CDR3 bases: TGTGCCAGCTCACCCTGGACAGCCGCGGATCAGCCCCAGCATTTT.

This clone has more than one count but fewer than ten. This chain joins TRBV7-2 and TRBJ2-7; D ambiguous. V lost 3 bases and J lost 3, with 3 bases in between. The CDR3 has 11 residues. Germline lookup yields CDR1 SGHTA and CDR2 FQGNSA. CDR3 amino acids: CASSFLYEQYF. In DNA form, the CDR3 reads TGTGCCAGCAGCTTCCTCTACGAGCAGTACTTC.

This clone was counted a few times. The chain has TRBV19 and TRBJ2-7, with D unclear. V gave up 3 bases and J gave up 2 bases, with 14 bases separating them. Germline assignment: CDR1 LNHDA and CDR2 SQIVND (reference sequence). The CDR3 totals 15 residues. This CDR3 is CASSILPTPTYEQYF. CDR3 DNA sequence: TGTGCCAGTAGTATCCTCCCGACACCGACCTACGAGCAGTACTTC.